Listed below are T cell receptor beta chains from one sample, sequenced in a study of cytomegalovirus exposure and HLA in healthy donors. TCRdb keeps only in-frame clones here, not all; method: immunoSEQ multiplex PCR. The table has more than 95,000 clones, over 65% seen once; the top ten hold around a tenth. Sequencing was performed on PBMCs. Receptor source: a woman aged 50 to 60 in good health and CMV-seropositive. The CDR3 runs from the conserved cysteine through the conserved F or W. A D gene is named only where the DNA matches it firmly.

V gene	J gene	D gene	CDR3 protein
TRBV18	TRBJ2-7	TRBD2	CASSPGLDYEQYF
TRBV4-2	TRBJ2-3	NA	CASSLLAGEDTQYF
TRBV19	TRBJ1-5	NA	CASSYQGSNQPQHF
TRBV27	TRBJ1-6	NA	CASSLIGTGGSPLHF
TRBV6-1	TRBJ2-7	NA	CASIQGSYEQYF
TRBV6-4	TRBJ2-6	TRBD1	CASQGQGASGANVLTF
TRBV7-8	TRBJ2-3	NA	CASSLDQRIRQGTDTQYF
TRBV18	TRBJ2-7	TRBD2	CASSPSRLADSYEQYF
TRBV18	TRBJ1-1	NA	CASSPGGGNTEAFF
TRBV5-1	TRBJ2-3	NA	CASSQPGTDTQYF
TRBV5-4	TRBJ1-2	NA	CASSPAGGYGYTF
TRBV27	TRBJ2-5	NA	CASSDRGGGETQYF
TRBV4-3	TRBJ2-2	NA	CASSQEPGVNGELFF
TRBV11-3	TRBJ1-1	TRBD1	CASSLGGQGEPAFF
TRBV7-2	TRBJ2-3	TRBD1	CASSSYRGGYYTDTQYF
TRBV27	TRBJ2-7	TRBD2	CASSLAGDSPSGEQYF
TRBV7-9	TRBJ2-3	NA	CASSLSGVPNGDTQYF
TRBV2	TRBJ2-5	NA	CASSDLAPYF
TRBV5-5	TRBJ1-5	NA	CASSLQGYDSNQPQHF
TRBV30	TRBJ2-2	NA	CAWSGGRTGYNTGELFF
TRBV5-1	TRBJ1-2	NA	CASSPVAGFGYTF
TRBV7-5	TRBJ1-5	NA	CVRSLPDRVGRTQPQHF
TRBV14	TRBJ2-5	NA	CASSPSRGGAPETQYF
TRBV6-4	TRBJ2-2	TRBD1	CASSKNRGSNTGELFF
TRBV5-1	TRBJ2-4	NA	CASKFPPVAKNIQYF
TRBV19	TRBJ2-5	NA	CASRSDGRETQYF
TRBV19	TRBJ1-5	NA	CASSNPTGAGPQHF
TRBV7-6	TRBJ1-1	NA	CASSLAAGQDTEAFF
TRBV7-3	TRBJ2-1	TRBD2	CASSFGTSGRGNEQFF
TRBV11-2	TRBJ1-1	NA	CASSLAGGNTEAFF
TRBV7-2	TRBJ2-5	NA	CASSTGFGETQYF
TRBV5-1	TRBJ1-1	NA	CASAAQGSGNTEAFF
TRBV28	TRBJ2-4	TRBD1	CASRSGQGSFTYF
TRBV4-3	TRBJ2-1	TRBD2	CASSQETSGSSYNEQFF
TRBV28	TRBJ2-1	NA	CASSLLTKEQFF
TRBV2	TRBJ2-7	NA	CASSGSYEQYF
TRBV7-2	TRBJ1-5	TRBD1	CASSLGQGQGRQPQHF
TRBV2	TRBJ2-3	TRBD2	CASNLAGDTDTQYF
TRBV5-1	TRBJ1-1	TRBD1	CASSHSRDSNMNTEAFF
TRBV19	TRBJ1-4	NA	CASTKTNSEGEKLFF
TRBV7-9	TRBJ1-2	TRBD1	CASSLETGDGYTF
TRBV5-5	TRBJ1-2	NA	CASSLDTQNGYTF
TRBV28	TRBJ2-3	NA	CASSLGGARTDTQYF
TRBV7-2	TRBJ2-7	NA	CASSLGWGNEQYF
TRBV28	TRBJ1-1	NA	CASSPAHSRGPATEAFF
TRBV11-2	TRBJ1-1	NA	CASSFLPGNTEAFF